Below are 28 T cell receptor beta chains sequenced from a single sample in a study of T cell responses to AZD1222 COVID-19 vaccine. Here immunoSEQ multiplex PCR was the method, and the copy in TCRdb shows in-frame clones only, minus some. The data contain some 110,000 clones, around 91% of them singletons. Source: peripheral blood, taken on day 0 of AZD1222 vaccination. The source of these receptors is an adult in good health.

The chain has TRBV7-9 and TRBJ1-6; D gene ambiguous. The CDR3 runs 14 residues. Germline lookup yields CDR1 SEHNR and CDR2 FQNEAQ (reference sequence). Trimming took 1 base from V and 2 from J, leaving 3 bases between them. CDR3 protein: CASSLDPYNSPLHF. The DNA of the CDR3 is TGTGCCAGCAGCTTAGACCCCTATAATTCACCCCTCCACTTT.

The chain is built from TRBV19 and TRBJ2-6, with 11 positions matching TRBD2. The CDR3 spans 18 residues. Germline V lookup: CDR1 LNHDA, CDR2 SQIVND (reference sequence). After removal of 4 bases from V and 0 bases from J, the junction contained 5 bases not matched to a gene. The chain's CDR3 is CASSTLAGVVSGANVLTF. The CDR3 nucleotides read TGTGCCAGTAGTACACTAGCGGGAGTGGTCTCTGGGGCCAACGTCCTGACTTTC.

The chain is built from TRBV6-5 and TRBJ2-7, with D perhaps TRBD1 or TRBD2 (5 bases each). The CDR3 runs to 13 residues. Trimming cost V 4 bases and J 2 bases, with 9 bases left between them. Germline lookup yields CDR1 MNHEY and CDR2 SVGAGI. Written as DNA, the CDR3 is TGTGCCAGCAGTTCGGGACGGACCTACGAGCAGTACTTC. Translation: CASSSGRTYEQYF.

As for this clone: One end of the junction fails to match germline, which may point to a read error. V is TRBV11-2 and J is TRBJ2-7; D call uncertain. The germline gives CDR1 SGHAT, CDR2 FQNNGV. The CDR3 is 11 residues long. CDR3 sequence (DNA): TGTGCCAGCAGCTTAGATGGTCTATCCCTCTTC. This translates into CASSLDGLSLF. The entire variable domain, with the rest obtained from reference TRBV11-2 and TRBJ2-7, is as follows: EAGVAQSPRYKIIEKRQSVAFWCNPISGHATLYWYQQILGQGPKLLIQFQNNGVVDDSQLPKDRFSAERLKGVDSTLKIQPAKLEDSAVYLCASSLDGLSLFGPGTRLTVT.

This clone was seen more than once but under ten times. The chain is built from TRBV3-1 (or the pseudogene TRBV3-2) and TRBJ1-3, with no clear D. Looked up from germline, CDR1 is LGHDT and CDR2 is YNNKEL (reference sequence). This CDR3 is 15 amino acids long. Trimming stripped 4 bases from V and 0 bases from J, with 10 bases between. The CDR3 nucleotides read TGTGCCAGCAGCCCTGTCTTGCGCTCTGGAAACACCATATATTTT. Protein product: CASSPVLRSGNTIYF.

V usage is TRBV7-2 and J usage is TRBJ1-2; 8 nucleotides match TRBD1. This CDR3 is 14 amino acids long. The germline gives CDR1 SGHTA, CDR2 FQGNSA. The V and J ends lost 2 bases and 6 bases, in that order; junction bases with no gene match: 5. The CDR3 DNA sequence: TGTGCCAGCAGCTTAAGCAGGGGGCTTAATGGCTACACCTTC. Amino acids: CASSLSRGLNGYTF.

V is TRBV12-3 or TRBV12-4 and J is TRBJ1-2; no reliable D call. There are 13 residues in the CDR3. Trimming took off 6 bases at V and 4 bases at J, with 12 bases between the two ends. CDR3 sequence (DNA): TGTGCCAGCAGCCTAGGACTGGGCTATGGCTACACCTTC. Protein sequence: CASSLGLGYGYTF.

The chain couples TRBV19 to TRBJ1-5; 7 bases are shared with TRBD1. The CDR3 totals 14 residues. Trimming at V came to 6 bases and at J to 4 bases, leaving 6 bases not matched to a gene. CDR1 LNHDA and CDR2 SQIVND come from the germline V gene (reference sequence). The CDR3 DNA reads TGTGCCAGTAGGGGCAGGGGGTATAATCAGCCCCAGCATTTT. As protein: CASRGRGYNQPQHF.

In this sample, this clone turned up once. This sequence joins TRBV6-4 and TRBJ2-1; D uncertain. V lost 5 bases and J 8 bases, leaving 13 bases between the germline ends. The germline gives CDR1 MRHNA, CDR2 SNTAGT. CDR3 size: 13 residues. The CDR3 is CASSFGMGYEQFF. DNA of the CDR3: TGTGCCAGCAGTTTCGGTATGGGGTATGAGCAGTTCTTC.

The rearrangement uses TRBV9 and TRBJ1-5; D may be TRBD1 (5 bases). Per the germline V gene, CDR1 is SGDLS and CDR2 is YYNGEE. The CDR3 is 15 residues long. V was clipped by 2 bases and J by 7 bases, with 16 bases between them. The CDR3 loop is CASSVLGRGGQPQHF. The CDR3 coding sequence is TGTGCCAGCAGCGTTTTGGGGCGGGGAGGACAGCCCCAGCATTTT.

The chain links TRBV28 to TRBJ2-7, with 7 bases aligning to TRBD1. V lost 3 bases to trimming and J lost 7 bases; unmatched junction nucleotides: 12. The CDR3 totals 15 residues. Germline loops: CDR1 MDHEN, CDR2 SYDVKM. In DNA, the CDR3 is TGTGCCAGCAGTTTTCCGGGACAGACCGCCGGAGAGCAGTACGTC. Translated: CASSFPGQTAGEQYV.

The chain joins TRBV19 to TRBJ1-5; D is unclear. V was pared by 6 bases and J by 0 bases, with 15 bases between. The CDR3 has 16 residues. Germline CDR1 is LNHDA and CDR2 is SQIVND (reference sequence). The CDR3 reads CASSPMTFYSNQPQHF. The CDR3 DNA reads TGTGCCAGTAGCCCTATGACCTTTTATAGCAATCAGCCCCAGCATTTT.

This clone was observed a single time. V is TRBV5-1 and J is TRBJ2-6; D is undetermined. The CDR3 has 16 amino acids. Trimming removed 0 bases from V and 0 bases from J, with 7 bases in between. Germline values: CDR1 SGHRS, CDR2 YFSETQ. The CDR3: CASSLVADSGANVLTF. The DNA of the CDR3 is TGCGCCAGCAGCTTGGTCGCAGACTCTGGGGCCAACGTCCTGACTTTC.

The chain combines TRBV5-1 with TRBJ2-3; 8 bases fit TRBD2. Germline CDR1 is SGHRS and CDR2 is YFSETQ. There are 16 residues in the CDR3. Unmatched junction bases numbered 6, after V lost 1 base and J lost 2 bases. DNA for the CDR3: TGCGCCAGCAGCTTGTTAGCGGGAACAAACACAGATACGCAGTATTTT. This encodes CASSLLAGTNTDTQYF. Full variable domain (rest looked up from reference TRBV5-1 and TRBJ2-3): KAGVTQTPRYLIKTRGQQVTLSCSPISGHRSVSWYQQTPGQGLQFLFEYFSETQRNKGNFPGRFSGRQFSNSRSEMNVSTLELGDSALYLCASSLLAGTNTDTQYFGPGTRLTVL.

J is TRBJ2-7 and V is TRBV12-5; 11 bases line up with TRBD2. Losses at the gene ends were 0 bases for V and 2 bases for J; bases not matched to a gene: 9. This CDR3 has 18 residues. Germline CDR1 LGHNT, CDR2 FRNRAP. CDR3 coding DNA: TGTGCTAGTGGTTTGGTACTTCTAGCGGGGGGTCCAACCTACGAGCAGTACTTC. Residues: CASGLVLLAGGPTYEQYF.

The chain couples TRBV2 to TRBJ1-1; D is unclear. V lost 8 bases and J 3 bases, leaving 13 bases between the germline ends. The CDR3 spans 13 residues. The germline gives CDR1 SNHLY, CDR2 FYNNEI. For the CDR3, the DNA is TGTGCCAGCGGCTTAAAGCTGGACACTGAAGCTTTCTTT. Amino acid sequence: CASGLKLDTEAFF.

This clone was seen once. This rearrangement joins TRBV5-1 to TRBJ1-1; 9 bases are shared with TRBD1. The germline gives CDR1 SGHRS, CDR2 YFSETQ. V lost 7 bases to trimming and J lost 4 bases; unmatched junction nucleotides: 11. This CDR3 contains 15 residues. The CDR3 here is CASSGQGRVGTEAFF. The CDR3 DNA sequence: TGCGCCAGCTCGGGACAGGGAAGAGTAGGCACTGAAGCTTTCTTT.

DNA of the CDR3: TGTGCCAGCAGTTACTCGACAGGGGCGAATGAAAAACTGTTTTTT. Its protein is CASSYSTGANEKLFF. This chain links TRBV6-5 with TRBJ1-4, with 8 bases identical to TRBD1. Germline V gene sequence: CDR1 MNHEY, CDR2 SVGAGI. This CDR3 is 15 amino acids long. The V gene end was trimmed by 0 bases and the J gene end by 5 bases; junction bases not matched to a gene: 2.

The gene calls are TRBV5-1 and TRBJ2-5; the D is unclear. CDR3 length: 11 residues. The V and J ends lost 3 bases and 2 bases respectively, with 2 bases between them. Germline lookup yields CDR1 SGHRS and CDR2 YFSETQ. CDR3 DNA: TGCGCCAGCAGCTCGCAAGAGACCCAGTACTTC. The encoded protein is CASSSQETQYF.

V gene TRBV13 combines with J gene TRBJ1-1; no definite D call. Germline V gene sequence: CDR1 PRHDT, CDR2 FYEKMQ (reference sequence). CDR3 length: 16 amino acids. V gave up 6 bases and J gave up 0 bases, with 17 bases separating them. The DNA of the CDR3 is TGTGCCAGCAGGACTTTCGGGGTCAGACTGAACACTGAAGCTTTCTTT. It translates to CASRTFGVRLNTEAFF.

The CDR3 nucleotides are TGTGCCAGCAGCTTAGGGGGACGGACAGTCTACAATGAGCAGTTCTTC. Its translation: CASSLGGRTVYNEQFF. The rearrangement uses TRBV7-2 and TRBJ2-1, with D perhaps matching TRBD1 (6 bases). The CDR3 has 16 amino acids. CDR1 is SGHTA and CDR2 is FQGNSA in the germline V gene. Trimming took off 1 base at V and 3 bases at J, with 13 bases between the two ends. Full variable domain (rest looked up from reference TRBV7-2 and TRBJ2-1): GAGVSQSPSNKVTEKGKDVELRCDPISGHTALYWYRQSLGQGLEFLIYFQGNSAPDKSGLPSDRFSAERTGGSVSTLTIQRTQQEDSAVYLCASSLGGRTVYNEQFFGPGTRLTVL.

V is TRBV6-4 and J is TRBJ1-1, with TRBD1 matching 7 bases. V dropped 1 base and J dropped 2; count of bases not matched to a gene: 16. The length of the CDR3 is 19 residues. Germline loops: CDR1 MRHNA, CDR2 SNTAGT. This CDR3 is CASSDLFEVGGGLNTEAFF. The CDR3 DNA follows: TGTGCCAGCAGTGACTTGTTCGAAGTAGGGGGCGGGTTAAACACTGAAGCTTTCTTT.

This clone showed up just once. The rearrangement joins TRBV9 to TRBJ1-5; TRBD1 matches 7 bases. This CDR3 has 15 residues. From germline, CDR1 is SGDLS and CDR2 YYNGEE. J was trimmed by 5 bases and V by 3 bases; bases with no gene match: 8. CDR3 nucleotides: TGTGCCAGCAGCGCGGAGGGGGCCTCCCATCAGCCCCAGCATTTT. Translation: CASSAEGASHQPQHF.

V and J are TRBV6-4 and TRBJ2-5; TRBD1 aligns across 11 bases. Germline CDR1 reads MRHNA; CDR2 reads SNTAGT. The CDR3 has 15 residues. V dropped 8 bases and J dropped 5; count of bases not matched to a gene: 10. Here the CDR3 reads CASAQGQGAGETQYF. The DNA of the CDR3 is TGTGCCAGCGCTCAAGGACAGGGGGCGGGCGAGACCCAGTACTTC.

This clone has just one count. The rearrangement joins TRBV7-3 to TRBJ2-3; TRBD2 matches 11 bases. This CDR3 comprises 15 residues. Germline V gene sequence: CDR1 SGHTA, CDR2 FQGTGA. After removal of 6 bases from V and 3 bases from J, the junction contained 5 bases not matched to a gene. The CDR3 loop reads CASSSWTSGTDTQYF. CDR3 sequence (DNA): TGTGCCAGCAGTTCTTGGACTAGCGGGACAGATACGCAGTATTTT.

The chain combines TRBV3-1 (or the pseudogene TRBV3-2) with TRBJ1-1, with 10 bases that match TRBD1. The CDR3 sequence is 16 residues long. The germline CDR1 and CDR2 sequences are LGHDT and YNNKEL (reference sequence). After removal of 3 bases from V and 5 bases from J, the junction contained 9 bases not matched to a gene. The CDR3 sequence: CASSHTPGQGRTEAFF. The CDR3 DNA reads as TGTGCCAGCAGCCATACCCCGGGACAGGGGAGAACTGAAGCTTTCTTT.

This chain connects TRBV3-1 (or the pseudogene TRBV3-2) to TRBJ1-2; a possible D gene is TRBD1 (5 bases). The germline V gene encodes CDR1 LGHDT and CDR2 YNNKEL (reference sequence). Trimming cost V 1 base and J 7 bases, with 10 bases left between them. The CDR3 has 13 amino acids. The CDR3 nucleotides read TGTGCCAGCAGCCAAGCGGGGACGGGTGGCTACACCTTC. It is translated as CASSQAGTGGYTF.

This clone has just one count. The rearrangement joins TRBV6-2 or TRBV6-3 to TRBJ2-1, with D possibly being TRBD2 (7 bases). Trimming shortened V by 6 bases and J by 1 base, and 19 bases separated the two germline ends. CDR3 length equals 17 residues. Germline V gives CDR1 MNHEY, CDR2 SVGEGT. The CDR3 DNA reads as TGTGCCAGCAGCCCTCGCGGGGGCCCCAATTCCTACAATGAGCAGTTCTTC. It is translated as CASSPRGGPNSYNEQFF.